This is a list of T cell receptor beta chains from one sample in a study of cytomegalovirus exposure and HLA in healthy donors. Produced via immunoSEQ multiplex PCR; TCRdb's table is partial and in-frame only. The profile shows approximately 120,000 clones, just under 75% of them singletons. The sequencing sample was made of PBMCs. The receptor set was obtained from a human donor in good health. CDR3s include the opening cysteine and the closing phenylalanine or tryptophan. D genes are given only for firm matches. Only some rows state a clone size, as once, few, many or a class for expanded clones.

v_gene,abundance,j_gene,d_gene,CDR3nt,CDR3aa
TRBV4-2,-,TRBJ2-1,TRBD2,TGTGCCAGCAGCCAAGATGTGGCGAGACTAGCGGGGGATCTATACAATGAGCAGTTCTTC,CASSQDVARLAGDLYNEQFF
TRBV30,-,TRBJ2-7,TRBD1,TGTGCCTGGAGTGAAGACAGGGTGTTCACCTACGAGCAGTACTTC,CAWSEDRVFTYEQYF
TRBV5-1,once,TRBJ1-2,TRBD1,TGCGCCAGCAGCGTTTCCGGGACAGTGGACTATGGCTACACCTTC,CASSVSGTVDYGYTF
TRBV6-5,-,TRBJ2-2,TRBD1,TGTGCCGGAGGGACAGGGAAGAACACCGGGGAGCTGTTTTTT,CAGGTGKNTGELFF
TRBV7-9,-,TRBJ2-2,TRBD2,TGTGCCAGCAGCTTAGGGCCAGCGGGACCCGCGAACACCGGGGAGCTGTTTTTT,CASSLGPAGPANTGELFF
TRBV29-1,-,TRBJ2-7,-,TGCAGCGTTGATGTCTTGGCAGGGGTCTCCAACGAGCAGTACTTC,CSVDVLAGVSNEQYF
TRBV7-6,-,TRBJ2-3,-,TGTGCCAGCAGCTTCGGGAGCACAGATACGCAGTATTTT,CASSFGSTDTQYF
TRBV30,few,TRBJ1-1,-,TGTGCCTGGAGGGGCCTGCTGAACACTGAAGCTTTCTTT,CAWRGLLNTEAFF
TRBV29-1,-,TRBJ2-1,TRBD1,TGCAGCGCCCCCGGGGACAGGGTCGGTGTCCATGAGCAGTTCTTC,CSAPGDRVGVHEQFF
TRBV7-2,-,TRBJ2-7,-,TGTGCCAGCAGCCGCAGGGTGACGAGCTCCTACGAGCAGTACTTC,CASSRRVTSSYEQYF
TRBV4-1,-,TRBJ1-1,-,TGCGCCAGCAGCCATCAGGGAGGATACCCTGAAGCTTTCTTT,CASSHQGGYPEAFF
TRBV27,few,TRBJ2-4,-,TGTGCCAGCAGTTCCGGTCTAGCCAAAAACATTCAGTACTTC,CASSSGLAKNIQYF